This T cell receptor (beta chain) derives from a study of radiation and T cells in renal cell carcinoma. Regarding time point: baseline pretreatment blood. The treatment was: 15 Gy SBRT to primary tumor, nephrectomy 4 weeks later. Produced via immunoSEQ multiplex PCR; TCRdb's table is partial and in-frame only. The sample includes approximately 120,000 clones, roughly 80% of them seen just once. The length of the CDR3 is 11 residues. The V end lost 1 base, the J end lost 8 bases, and 2 bases lay between the germline ends. Per the germline V gene, CDR1 is MNHNS and CDR2 is SASEGT. This clone was picked up a small number of times.

The receptor was isolated from a woman aged 55-70 years with renal cell carcinoma. This specimen consisted of blood, obtained from a patient whose treatment included radiotherapy and nephrectomy. The V and J genes are TRBV6-1 and TRBJ2-2, with unresolved D. The CDR3 reads CASSEVGELFF. CDR3 sequence (DNA): TGTGCCAGCAGTGAAGTTGGGGAGCTGTTTTTT.